The rows below give T cell receptor beta chains drawn from one sample of a study of T cell repertoires in cytomegalovirus infection. TCRdb re-analysed the reads in MiXCR, keeping a single row per CDR3 protein. This repertoire shows hundreds of thousands of distinct CDR3 sequences, roughly 9.3% found once; its top ten account for more than 2.5%. Sequenced input: PBMCs. The receptors derive from a human donor in good health (CMV status not recorded). Some clones in this sample may be carry-over from other donors' samples. Both conserved end residues are part of each CDR3. A D gene is named only where the DNA matches it firmly. Rows give clone size only sometimes, using once, few, many, or a class for an expanded clone.

j_gene: TRBJ2-4
v_gene: TRBV28
d_gene: TRBD2
abundance: many
CDR3nt: TGTGCCAGCAGTTCGGCTAGCGGGGGGGCAGGAAACATTCAGTACTTC
CDR3aa: CASSSASGGAGNIQYF

j_gene: TRBJ1-4
v_gene: TRBV20-1
d_gene: -
abundance: many
CDR3nt: TGCAGTGCTAGTCTTCCCGAGGGGGGAAAACTGTTTTTT
CDR3aa: CSASLPEGGKLFF

j_gene: TRBJ2-3
v_gene: TRBV19
d_gene: -
abundance: many
CDR3nt: TGTGCCAGTAGTATTGTTCTGGGGGCAGATACGCAGTATTTT
CDR3aa: CASSIVLGADTQYF

j_gene: TRBJ1-2
v_gene: TRBV20-1
d_gene: -
abundance: many
CDR3nt: TGCAGTGCTAGGTACAGGGTACGTGGCTACACCTTC
CDR3aa: CSARYRVRGYTF

j_gene: TRBJ2-2
v_gene: TRBV23-1
d_gene: TRBD1
abundance: many
CDR3nt: TGCGCCAGCAGTCAATCGGGACAGCCACCGAACACCGGGGAGCTGTTTTTT
CDR3aa: CASSQSGQPPNTGELFF

j_gene: TRBJ1-1
v_gene: TRBV20-1
d_gene: TRBD1
abundance: -
CDR3nt: TGCAGTGCTAAAATCTCCGGGACAGCCCGGGACACTGAAGCTTTCTTT
CDR3aa: CSAKISGTARDTEAFF

j_gene: TRBJ2-1
v_gene: TRBV3-1
d_gene: -
abundance: few
CDR3nt: TGTGCCAGCAGCGAGTACTCCAATGAGCAGTTCTTC
CDR3aa: CASSEYSNEQFF

j_gene: TRBJ2-5
v_gene: TRBV6-2/TRBV6-3
d_gene: -
abundance: many
CDR3nt: TGTGCCACCAAGGAGTTGGAGACCCAGTACTTC
CDR3aa: CATKELETQYF

j_gene: TRBJ1-1
v_gene: TRBV7-9
d_gene: -
abundance: many
CDR3nt: TGTGCCAGCAGCTTAAAAGTAAGCGGGGTCACTGAAGCTTTCTTT
CDR3aa: CASSLKVSGVTEAFF

j_gene: TRBJ1-3
v_gene: TRBV7-2
d_gene: -
abundance: many
CDR3nt: TGTGCCAGCAGCTCTAACAGACACTCTGGAAACACCATATATTTT
CDR3aa: CASSSNRHSGNTIYF

j_gene: TRBJ2-3
v_gene: TRBV28
d_gene: -
abundance: -
CDR3nt: TGTGCCAGCAGTTTAATTCGACCCCTCAGCACAGATACGCAGTATTTT
CDR3aa: CASSLIRPLSTDTQYF

j_gene: TRBJ1-2
v_gene: TRBV27
d_gene: TRBD1
abundance: -
CDR3nt: TGTGCCAGCAGTTCCTCCGGGACAGACTACTATGGCTACACCTTC
CDR3aa: CASSSSGTDYYGYTF

j_gene: TRBJ2-1
v_gene: TRBV7-9
d_gene: TRBD2
abundance: many
CDR3nt: TGTGCCAGCAGTACCAAGCGGGGGCCATACAATGAGCAGTTCTTC
CDR3aa: CASSTKRGPYNEQFF

j_gene: TRBJ1-2
v_gene: TRBV6-5
d_gene: TRBD1
abundance: -
CDR3nt: TGTGCCAGCAGATACAGGGGGAACTATGGCTACACCTTC
CDR3aa: CASRYRGNYGYTF

j_gene: TRBJ2-5
v_gene: TRBV20-1
d_gene: -
abundance: -
CDR3nt: TGCAGTGCCCCCCGAGGGCAGCAAGAGACCCAGTACTTC
CDR3aa: CSAPRGQQETQYF

j_gene: TRBJ2-5
v_gene: TRBV6-5
d_gene: TRBD2
abundance: few
CDR3nt: TGTGCCAGCAGTTACTCTGGGACTAGCAATTCAGAGACCCAGTACTTC
CDR3aa: CASSYSGTSNSETQYF

j_gene: TRBJ2-7
v_gene: TRBV19
d_gene: TRBD1
abundance: many
CDR3nt: TGTGCCAGTAGTCGACAGGGGGCCTACGAGCAGTACTTC
CDR3aa: CASSRQGAYEQYF

j_gene: TRBJ1-2
v_gene: TRBV23-1
d_gene: TRBD1
abundance: many
CDR3nt: TGCGCCAGCAGTCCCCTATCGGACAGGTTTAACTATGGCTACACCTTC
CDR3aa: CASSPLSDRFNYGYTF

j_gene: TRBJ2-7
v_gene: TRBV7-6
d_gene: TRBD1
abundance: many
CDR3nt: TGTGCCAGCAGCCCCGGACAGGGGAGGGCCGAGCAGTACTTC
CDR3aa: CASSPGQGRAEQYF

j_gene: TRBJ1-3
v_gene: TRBV7-9
d_gene: TRBD1
abundance: many
CDR3nt: TGTGCCAGCAGCTCAAGGACAGGGCCCTCTGGAAACACCATATATTTT
CDR3aa: CASSSRTGPSGNTIYF

j_gene: TRBJ2-1
v_gene: TRBV6-2/TRBV6-3
d_gene: -
abundance: many
CDR3nt: TGTGCCAGCAGCACCCATCCCATGAGCGATACGGGTGAGCAGTTCTTC
CDR3aa: CASSTHPMSDTGEQFF

j_gene: TRBJ1-3
v_gene: TRBV7-9
d_gene: -
abundance: many
CDR3nt: TGTGCCAGCAGCTCACGTGACAGCTCTGGAAACACCATATATTTT
CDR3aa: CASSSRDSSGNTIYF

j_gene: TRBJ2-3
v_gene: TRBV7-9
d_gene: -
abundance: -
CDR3nt: TGTGCCAGCAGCTCCCTCGCGTGGGGCTTTAAAGGCACAGATACGCAGTATTTT
CDR3aa: CASSSLAWGFKGTDTQYF

j_gene: TRBJ2-2
v_gene: TRBV7-2
d_gene: -
abundance: many
CDR3nt: TGTGCCAGCAGCTTAAGCGTGAACGGGGAGCTGTTTTTT
CDR3aa: CASSLSVNGELFF

j_gene: TRBJ2-2
v_gene: TRBV11-3
d_gene: TRBD1
abundance: many
CDR3nt: TGTGCCAGCAGCTGGGGGACAGGGAACACCGGGGAGCTGTTTTTT
CDR3aa: CASSWGTGNTGELFF

j_gene: TRBJ1-6
v_gene: TRBV6-1
d_gene: -
abundance: many
CDR3nt: TGTGCCAGCAGCCCCGGGACTGGGGGTTCACCCCTCCACTTT
CDR3aa: CASSPGTGGSPLHF

j_gene: TRBJ2-3
v_gene: TRBV20-1
d_gene: -
abundance: -
CDR3nt: TGCAGTGCTAGAGCTAGCCGATTCACAGATACGCAGTATTTT
CDR3aa: CSARASRFTDTQYF

j_gene: TRBJ2-1
v_gene: TRBV20-1
d_gene: TRBD1
abundance: -
CDR3nt: TGCAGTCCTTACAGGGGGCAGGATGAGCAGTTCTTC
CDR3aa: CSPYRGQDEQFF

j_gene: TRBJ2-3
v_gene: TRBV9
d_gene: TRBD2
abundance: many
CDR3nt: TGTGCCAGCAGCGTAGCCAGCGGGGGAACAACAGATACGCAGTATTTT
CDR3aa: CASSVASGGTTDTQYF

j_gene: TRBJ2-1
v_gene: TRBV28
d_gene: -
abundance: -
CDR3nt: TGTGCCACAGGGTGTCGGTCCTACAATGAGCAGTTCTTC
CDR3aa: CATGCRSYNEQFF

j_gene: TRBJ1-6
v_gene: TRBV12-3/TRBV12-4
d_gene: -
abundance: many
CDR3nt: TGTGCCAGCAGCGGGACCGCCAGATCACCCCTCCACTTT
CDR3aa: CASSGTARSPLHF

j_gene: TRBJ2-2
v_gene: TRBV20-1
d_gene: TRBD1
abundance: few
CDR3nt: TGCAGTGCTAGGGAACCGACAGGGCAGGCCGGGGAGCTGTTTTTT
CDR3aa: CSAREPTGQAGELFF

j_gene: TRBJ2-5
v_gene: TRBV29-1
d_gene: -
abundance: -
CDR3nt: TGCACCGCGGGTAAACAAGAGACCCAGTACTTC
CDR3aa: CTAGKQETQYF

j_gene: TRBJ2-7
v_gene: TRBV11-1
d_gene: -
abundance: many
CDR3nt: TGTGCCAGCAGCCCCCTACGTTGGGGGGAAGGCTACGAGCAGTACTTC
CDR3aa: CASSPLRWGEGYEQYF

j_gene: TRBJ2-5
v_gene: TRBV20-1
d_gene: TRBD1
abundance: many
CDR3nt: TGCAGTGCTAGAGACCGGGGACAGGGGCGGGAGACCCAGTACTTC
CDR3aa: CSARDRGQGRETQYF

j_gene: TRBJ2-5
v_gene: TRBV6-2/TRBV6-3
d_gene: -
abundance: many
CDR3nt: TGTGCCAGCAGTTACTCGAAGAGGGACCGCCAAGAGACCCAGTACTTC
CDR3aa: CASSYSKRDRQETQYF

j_gene: TRBJ2-5
v_gene: TRBV12-3/TRBV12-4
d_gene: TRBD1
abundance: many
CDR3nt: TGTGCCAGCAGCGGCAGGGGGCAGGAGACCCAGTACTTC
CDR3aa: CASSGRGQETQYF

j_gene: TRBJ2-1
v_gene: TRBV6-2/TRBV6-3
d_gene: TRBD1
abundance: -
CDR3nt: TGTGCCAGCAGTCAACAGGGGGCAACTTACAATGAGCAGTTCTTC
CDR3aa: CASSQQGATYNEQFF

j_gene: TRBJ1-1
v_gene: TRBV28
d_gene: -
abundance: -
CDR3nt: TGTGCCAGCAGCTCGCCGTACAGGTCAAGTCCTAAGAACACTGAAGCTTTCTTT
CDR3aa: CASSSPYRSSPKNTEAFF

j_gene: TRBJ2-5
v_gene: TRBV7-2
d_gene: TRBD2
abundance: many
CDR3nt: TGTGCCAGCAGCTCCCTCCCTAGCGGGGGTCAAGAGACCCAGTACTTC
CDR3aa: CASSSLPSGGQETQYF

j_gene: TRBJ2-4
v_gene: TRBV12-3/TRBV12-4
d_gene: -
abundance: many
CDR3nt: TGTGCCAGCACCCCCGGGACGGGAAACATTCAGTACTTC
CDR3aa: CASTPGTGNIQYF

j_gene: TRBJ2-7
v_gene: TRBV14
d_gene: -
abundance: few
CDR3nt: TGTGCCAGCAGCAGGACAGCCACCTACGAGCAGTACTTC
CDR3aa: CASSRTATYEQYF

j_gene: TRBJ2-3
v_gene: TRBV6-2/TRBV6-3
d_gene: TRBD2
abundance: many
CDR3nt: TGTGCCACCGTCCCTCGAATAGCGGGAGCTCCAGATACGCAGTATTTT
CDR3aa: CATVPRIAGAPDTQYF

j_gene: TRBJ2-1
v_gene: TRBV20-1
d_gene: -
abundance: many
CDR3nt: TGCAGTGCTAGTTTCACCCCGGGGTTCGGGGAGCAGTTCTTC
CDR3aa: CSASFTPGFGEQFF

j_gene: TRBJ2-3
v_gene: TRBV14
d_gene: TRBD2
abundance: many
CDR3nt: TGTGCCAGCAGCCCCCTGACTAGCGGGGGAATAGATACGCAGTATTTT
CDR3aa: CASSPLTSGGIDTQYF

j_gene: TRBJ1-2
v_gene: TRBV6-5
d_gene: TRBD1
abundance: many
CDR3nt: TGTGCCAGCAGTTACTCAGGGGGCACCAACTATGGCTACACCTTC
CDR3aa: CASSYSGGTNYGYTF

j_gene: TRBJ2-7
v_gene: TRBV5-1
d_gene: -
abundance: many
CDR3nt: TGCGCCAGCAGCTTGGAAGTTTACTACGAGCAGTACTTC
CDR3aa: CASSLEVYYEQYF

j_gene: TRBJ1-4
v_gene: TRBV20-1
d_gene: -
abundance: many
CDR3nt: TGCAGTGCTAGTGAGGGCCCGCGTAGGGAAAAACTGTTTTTT
CDR3aa: CSASEGPRREKLFF

j_gene: TRBJ1-4
v_gene: TRBV4-2
d_gene: -
abundance: few
CDR3nt: TGTGCCAGCAGCCAAGATCTAGGGGACGAAAAACTGTTTTTT
CDR3aa: CASSQDLGDEKLFF

j_gene: TRBJ2-6
v_gene: TRBV19
d_gene: -
abundance: many
CDR3nt: TGTGCCAGTACCCCTCGTCCAGGAAGGCCCGGGCCTGGGGCCAACGTCCTGACTTTC
CDR3aa: CASTPRPGRPGPGANVLTF

j_gene: TRBJ1-6
v_gene: TRBV2
d_gene: TRBD1
abundance: many
CDR3nt: TGTGCCAGTCGGAAGGACAGGGGAGAGAATTCACCCCTCCACTTT
CDR3aa: CASRKDRGENSPLHF

j_gene: TRBJ1-5
v_gene: TRBV6-6
d_gene: TRBD1
abundance: many
CDR3nt: TGTGCCAGCAGTTACTCCGACAGGGGGCTTTATGGACAGCCCCAGCATTTT
CDR3aa: CASSYSDRGLYGQPQHF

j_gene: TRBJ2-2
v_gene: TRBV7-2
d_gene: -
abundance: many
CDR3nt: TGTGCCAGCAGCTTAAGGACTACTGATTCCGCGAACACCGGGGAGCTGTTTTTT
CDR3aa: CASSLRTTDSANTGELFF

j_gene: TRBJ1-6
v_gene: TRBV20-1
d_gene: TRBD1
abundance: many
CDR3nt: TGCAGTGCTAGAGTCAGGGGGCGCGCCCAAGCACCCCTCCACTTT
CDR3aa: CSARVRGRAQAPLHF

j_gene: TRBJ2-2
v_gene: TRBV27
d_gene: -
abundance: many
CDR3nt: TGTGCCAGCAGTTTATCGCGCCGAACGAACACCGGGGAGCTGTTTTTT
CDR3aa: CASSLSRRTNTGELFF

j_gene: TRBJ1-4
v_gene: TRBV27
d_gene: -
abundance: many
CDR3nt: TGTGCCAGCAGTCCGTTTAGCCGGCTTAATGAAAAACTGTTTTTT
CDR3aa: CASSPFSRLNEKLFF

j_gene: TRBJ2-5
v_gene: TRBV20-1
d_gene: -
abundance: -
CDR3nt: TGCAGTGCTAGAGTGCAGGGAGGAGAGACCCAGTACTTC
CDR3aa: CSARVQGGETQYF